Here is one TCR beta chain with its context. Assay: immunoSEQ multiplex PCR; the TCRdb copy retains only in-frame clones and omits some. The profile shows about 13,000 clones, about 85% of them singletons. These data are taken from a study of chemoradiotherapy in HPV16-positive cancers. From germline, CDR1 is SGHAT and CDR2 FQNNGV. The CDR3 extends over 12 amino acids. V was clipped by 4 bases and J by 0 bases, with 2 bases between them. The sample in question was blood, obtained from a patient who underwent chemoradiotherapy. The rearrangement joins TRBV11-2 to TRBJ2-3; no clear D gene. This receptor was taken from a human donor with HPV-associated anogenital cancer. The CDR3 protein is CASSSSTDTQYF. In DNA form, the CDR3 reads TGTGCCAGCAGCTCTAGCACAGATACGCAGTATTTT.